Presented here are 16 T cell receptor beta chains from one specimen sequenced in a study of T-cell reconstitution after alpha-beta-depleted transplantation in children. It was with unique molecular identifiers that the TCRbeta library was prepared. TCRdb recomputed calls from the PCR reads with MiXCR, one row per CDR3 protein. Of 450,000 to 600,000 distinct CDR3 sequences detected, roughly 10% appear once; the ten largest clones hold around 2.2%. The input for sequencing was PBMCs, taken before TCRalphabeta/CD19-depleted stem cell transplant. All receptors derive from a child under 10 years old with inherited bone marrow failure, due to receive a stem cell transplant.

This clonotype was seen a handful of times. The CDR3 coding sequence is TGCAGTGCGGTCCCACTCTACGAGCAGTACTTC. Amino acid sequence: CSAVPLYEQYF. The chain employs TRBV20-1 and TRBJ2-7; D is uncertain. CDR3 size: 11 residues. Deletions cut 6 bases from V and 3 bases from J, with 9 bases between. In germline, CDR1 is DFQATT, CDR2 SNEGSKA (reference sequence).

A word on this clonotype: A read error may produce the germline difference seen at one junction end. J is TRBJ2-1 and V is TRBV4-3; D remains ambiguous. The CDR3 spans 13 residues. Germline V gives CDR1 LGHNA, CDR2 YSLEER. This chain's CDR3 is CASGQDGMYEQFF. CDR3 sequence (DNA): TGCGCCAGCGGCCAAGATGGCATGTATGAGCAGTTCTTC.

This clonotype was recorded many times. The chain combines TRBV29-1 with TRBJ2-7; 11 bases line up with TRBD2. The CDR3 length is 13 residues. Trimming took 5 bases from V and 5 from J; bases not matched to a gene: 5. The germline V gene encodes CDR1 SQVTM and CDR2 ANQGSEA. The CDR3 is CSVSSGRRDEQYF. CDR3 DNA: TGCAGCGTTTCTAGCGGGAGGAGGGACGAGCAGTACTTC.

The genes are TRBV19 and TRBJ2-1, with TRBD2 identical over 7 bases. The CDR3 is made up of 16 amino acids. Per germline, CDR1 LNHDA and CDR2 SQIVND (reference sequence). Losses at the gene ends were 1 base for V and 7 bases for J; bases not matched to a gene: 10. The CDR3 DNA reads as TGTGCCAGTAGTATAGTTGGGGGAGGGCTCGGGAATGAGCAGTTCTTC. Translating it yields CASSIVGGGLGNEQFF. Combining the CDR3 with reference TRBV19 and TRBJ2-1 gives the whole variable domain DGGITQSPKYLFRKEGQNVTLSCEQNLNHDAMYWYRQDPGQGLRLIYYSQIVNDFQKGDIAEGYSVSREKKESFPLTVTSAQKNPTAFYLCASSIVGGGLGNEQFFGPGTRLTVL.

This clonotype was counted ten times or more. The CDR3, as DNA: TGTGCCAGCAGCTTGACAGGTCGAGGCTACACCTTC. Its translation: CASSLTGRGYTF. The V gene is TRBV7-2, the J gene TRBJ1-2; possibly TRBD1 for D (6 bases). Trimming removed 3 bases at V and 8 bases at J, with 10 bases between. The CDR3 sequence is 12 residues long. CDR1 and CDR2 from the germline V gene are SGHTA and FQGNSA.

The table lists this clonotype with many counts. The chain has TRBV28 and TRBJ2-7, with D perhaps assigned TRBD1 or TRBD2 (6 bases each). CDR3 length equals 14 residues. The V and J ends lost 2 bases and 2 bases respectively, with 10 bases between them. CDR1 is MDHEN and CDR2 is SYDVKM in the germline V gene. CDR3 amino acids: CASSLARGAYEQYF. CDR3 nucleotides: TGTGCCAGCAGTTTAGCTAGGGGGGCCTACGAGCAGTACTTC.

The genes are TRBV20-1 and TRBJ1-2, with TRBD1 identical over 9 bases. Germline V lookup: CDR1 DFQATT, CDR2 SNEGSKA (reference sequence). The ends lost 5 bases at V and 5 bases at J; junction bases unmatched: 9. The CDR3 has 14 residues. DNA for the CDR3: TGCAGTGCTTTACCGGGACAGGGCCTTTATGGCTACACCTTC. It encodes CSALPGQGLYGYTF.

This clonotype was observed at least ten times. The chain employs TRBV5-1 and TRBJ2-1, with 7 bases lining up with TRBD1. The CDR3 sequence is 16 residues long. Germline CDR1 and CDR2: SGHRS and YFSETQ. Trimming removed 1 base from V and 7 bases from J; junction bases left unmatched: 11. The chain's CDR3 is CASSLKGQGVANEQFF. The CDR3 DNA is TGCGCCAGCAGCTTGAAAGGGCAGGGGGTTGCTAATGAGCAGTTCTTC. The full variable domain, rest sourced from reference TRBV5-1 and TRBJ2-1, is KAGVTQTPRYLIKTRGQQVTLSCSPISGHRSVSWYQQTPGQGLQFLFEYFSETQRNKGNFPGRFSGRQFSNSRSEMNVSTLELGDSALYLCASSLKGQGVANEQFFGPGTRLTVL.

This clonotype was counted many times. The rearrangement uses TRBV12-3 or TRBV12-4 and TRBJ1-1, with D possibly being TRBD1 (6 bases). Trimming stripped 6 bases from V and 2 bases from J, with 10 bases between. This CDR3 is built from 13 residues. The CDR3, as DNA: TGTGCCAGCAGGTCCGGGACAAACACTGAAGCTTTCTTT. Encoded protein: CASRSGTNTEAFF.

This clonotype was recorded at least ten times. The chain is built from TRBV7-2 and TRBJ1-1; no definite D call. The V and J ends lost 1 base and 0 bases respectively, with 3 bases between them. Germline CDR1 and CDR2: SGHTA and FQGNSA. The CDR3 runs to 13 residues. CDR3 sequence: CASSLDLNTEAFF. The DNA of the CDR3 is TGTGCCAGCAGCTTAGACTTGAACACTGAAGCTTTCTTT. Together with reference TRBV7-2 and TRBJ1-1, the CDR3 gives the full variable domain: GAGVSQSPSNKVTEKGKDVELRCDPISGHTALYWYRQSLGQGLEFLIYFQGNSAPDKSGLPSDRFSAERTGGSVSTLTIQRTQQEDSAVYLCASSLDLNTEAFFGQGTRLTVV.

This clonotype was found many times. The chain uses TRBV27 and TRBJ2-1, with D maybe TRBD2 (6 bases). Germline CDR1 and CDR2: MNHEY and SMNVEV (reference sequence). The CDR3 sequence is 14 residues long. V lost 3 bases and J 6 bases, leaving 12 bases between the germline ends. This CDR3 is CASSFFGGSNEQFF. The CDR3 DNA is TGTGCCAGCAGTTTCTTTGGAGGGAGCAATGAGCAGTTCTTC.

Remarks on this clonotype: A much bigger clone sits one base away, suggesting this may be a read error. V and J are TRBV5-8 and TRBJ2-6; D not certain. Trimming removed 2 bases at V and 5 bases at J, with 11 bases between. Germline CDR1 SGHTS, CDR2 YDEGEE. The CDR3 covers 15 residues. The CDR3 loop reads CASSFATSWANVLTF. CDR3 sequence (DNA): TGTGCCAGCAGCTTTGCCACTTCTTGGGCCAACGTCCTGACTTTC.

This chain uses TRBV18 with TRBJ1-6; D possibly corresponds to TRBD1 (5 bases). Per the germline V gene, CDR1 is KGHSH and CDR2 is LQKENI. This CDR3 comprises 16 residues. V was pared by 3 bases and J by 3 bases, with 12 bases between. The CDR3 bases are TGTGCCAGCTCACCCCAACGACAGCTCTATAATTCACCCCTCCACTTT. Protein product: CASSPQRQLYNSPLHF.

This clonotype was detected only a few times. This sequence joins TRBV5-4 and TRBJ1-2; D may be TRBD1 (5 bases). Germline V gives CDR1 SGHNT, CDR2 YYREEE (reference sequence). Trimming removed 1 base from V and 2 bases from J, with 12 bases in between. The CDR3 extends over 15 amino acids. CDR3 in amino acids: CASSLSPRGNYGYTF. The CDR3 DNA follows: TGTGCCAGCAGCTTGAGTCCAAGGGGCAACTATGGCTACACCTTC.

In this sample, this clonotype turned up many times. This sequence joins TRBV7-9 and TRBJ2-7; D unresolved. The CDR3 consists of 12 residues. Trimming shortened V by 0 bases and J by 2 bases, and 2 bases separated the two germline ends. CDR1 SEHNR and CDR2 FQNEAQ come from the germline V gene (reference sequence). The CDR3 bases are TGTGCCAGCAGCTTAGCCCCCTACGAGCAGTACTTC. Its translation: CASSLAPYEQYF.

This clonotype was recorded many times. The V call is TRBV7-9, the J call TRBJ1-2; no reliable D call. Trimming removed 4 bases from V and 9 bases from J, with 18 bases in between. The CDR3 is 14 residues long. CDR1 SEHNR and CDR2 FQNEAQ come from the germline V gene (reference sequence). CDR3 protein: CASSSGIVTYSYTF. DNA of the CDR3: TGTGCCAGCAGCTCTGGTATTGTTACGTATAGCTACACCTTC.